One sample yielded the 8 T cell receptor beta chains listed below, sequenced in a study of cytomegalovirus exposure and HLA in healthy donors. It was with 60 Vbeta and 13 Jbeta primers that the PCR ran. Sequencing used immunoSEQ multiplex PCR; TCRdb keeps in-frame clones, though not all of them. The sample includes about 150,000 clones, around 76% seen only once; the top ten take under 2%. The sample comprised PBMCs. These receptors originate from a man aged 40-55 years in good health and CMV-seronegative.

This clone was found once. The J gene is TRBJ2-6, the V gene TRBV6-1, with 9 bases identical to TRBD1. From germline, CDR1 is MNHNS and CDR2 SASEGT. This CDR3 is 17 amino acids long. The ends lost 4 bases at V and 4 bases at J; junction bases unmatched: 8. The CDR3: CASSASGTGRGANVLTF. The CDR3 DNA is TGTGCCAGCAGTGCCTCCGGGACAGGGCGGGGGGCCAACGTCCTGACTTTC.

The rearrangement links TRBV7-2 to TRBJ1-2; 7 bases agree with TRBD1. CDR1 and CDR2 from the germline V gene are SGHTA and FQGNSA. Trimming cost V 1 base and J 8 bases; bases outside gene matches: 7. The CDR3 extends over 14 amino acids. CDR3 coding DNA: TGTGCCAGCAGCTTAGTTACTCAGGGGGGCGGCTACACCTTC. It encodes CASSLVTQGGGYTF.

The CDR3 DNA reads as TGTGCCAGCAGCTTGGGGACAGGGGTGTGGGTCTACGAGCAGTACTTC. Its translation is CASSLGTGVWVYEQYF. This chain uses TRBV5-4 with TRBJ2-7; 9 nucleotides align to TRBD1. This CDR3 has 16 residues. V gave up 0 bases and J gave up 3 bases; unmatched junction bases: 7. Germline lookup yields CDR1 SGHNT and CDR2 YYREEE (reference sequence).

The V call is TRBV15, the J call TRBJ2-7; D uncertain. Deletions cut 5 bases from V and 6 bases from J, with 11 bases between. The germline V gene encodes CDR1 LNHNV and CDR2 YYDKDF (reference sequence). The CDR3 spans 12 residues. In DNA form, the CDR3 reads TGTGCCACCAGCGTGGGCCTCTCCGAGCAGTACTTC. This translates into CATSVGLSEQYF.

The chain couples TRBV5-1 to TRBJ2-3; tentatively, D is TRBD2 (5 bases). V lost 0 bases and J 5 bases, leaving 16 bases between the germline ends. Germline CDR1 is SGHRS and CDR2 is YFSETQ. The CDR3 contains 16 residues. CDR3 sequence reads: CASSLGFGVDGDTQYF. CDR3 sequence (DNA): TGCGCCAGCAGCTTGGGTTTCGGGGTGGATGGAGATACGCAGTATTTT.

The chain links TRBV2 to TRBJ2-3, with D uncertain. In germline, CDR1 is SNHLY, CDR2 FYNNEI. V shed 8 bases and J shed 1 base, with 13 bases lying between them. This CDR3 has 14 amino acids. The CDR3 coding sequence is TGTGCCAGCCTGGCGGCTGCCGGCACAGATACGCAGTATTTT. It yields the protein CASLAAAGTDTQYF.

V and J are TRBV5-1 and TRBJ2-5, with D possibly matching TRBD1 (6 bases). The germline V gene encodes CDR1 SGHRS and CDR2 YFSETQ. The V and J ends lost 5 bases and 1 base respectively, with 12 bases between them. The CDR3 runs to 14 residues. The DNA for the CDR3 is TGCGCCAGCAGTTCTGGACAGCCCCAAGAGACCCAGTACTTC. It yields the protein CASSSGQPQETQYF.

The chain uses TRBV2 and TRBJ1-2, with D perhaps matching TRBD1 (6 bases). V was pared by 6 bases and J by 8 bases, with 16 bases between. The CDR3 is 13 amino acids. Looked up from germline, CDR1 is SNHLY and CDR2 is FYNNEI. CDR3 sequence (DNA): TGTGCCAGCAGCGACACAGGGAAGGGAGGCTACACCTTC. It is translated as CASSDTGKGGYTF.